This T cell receptor (beta chain) was sequenced in a study of cytomegalovirus exposure and HLA in healthy donors. Germline assignment: CDR1 SGHTA and CDR2 FQGNSA. The CDR3 consists of 14 residues. Trimming removed 0 bases from V and 6 bases from J, with 8 bases in between. Study-level findings and limits: The study designated some 180 TCR beta chains cytomegalovirus-associated.

Concerning this clone: The antigen is not known.

Method: immunoSEQ multiplex PCR; TCRdb's copy keeps in-frame clones and lacks some. The profile shows 250,000 to 400,000 clones, approximately 86% of them singletons. V is TRBV7-2 and J is TRBJ2-2; D gene uncertain. The TCR comes from a woman in her twenties or thirties in good health and CMV-seropositive. The sequenced sample consisted of PBMCs. The CDR3 protein is CASSLAVYSGELFF. CDR3 bases: TGTGCCAGCAGCTTAGCGGTGTACTCCGGGGAGCTGTTTTTT.